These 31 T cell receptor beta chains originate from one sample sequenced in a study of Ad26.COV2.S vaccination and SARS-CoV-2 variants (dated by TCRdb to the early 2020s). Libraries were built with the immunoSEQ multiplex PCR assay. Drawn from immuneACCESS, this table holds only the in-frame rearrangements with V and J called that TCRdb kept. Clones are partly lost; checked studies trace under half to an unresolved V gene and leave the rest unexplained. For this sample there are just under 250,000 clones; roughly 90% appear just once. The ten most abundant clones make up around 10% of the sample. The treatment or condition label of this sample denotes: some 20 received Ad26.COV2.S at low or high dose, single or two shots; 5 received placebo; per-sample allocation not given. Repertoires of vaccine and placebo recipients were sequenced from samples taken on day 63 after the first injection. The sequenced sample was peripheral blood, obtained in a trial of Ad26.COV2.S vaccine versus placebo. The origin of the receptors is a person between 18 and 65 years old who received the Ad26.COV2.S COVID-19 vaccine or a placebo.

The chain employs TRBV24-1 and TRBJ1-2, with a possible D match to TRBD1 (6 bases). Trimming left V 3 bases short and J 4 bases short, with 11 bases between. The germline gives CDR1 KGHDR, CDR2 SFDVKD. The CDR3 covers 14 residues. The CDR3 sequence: CATSDVDRSYGYTF. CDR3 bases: TGTGCCACCAGTGATGTGGACAGAAGCTATGGCTACACCTTC.

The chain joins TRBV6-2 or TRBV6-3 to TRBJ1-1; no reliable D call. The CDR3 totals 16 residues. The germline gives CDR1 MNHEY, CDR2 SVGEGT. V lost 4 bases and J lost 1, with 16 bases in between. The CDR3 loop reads CASSSHPIRGNTEAFF. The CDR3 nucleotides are TGTGCCAGCAGTTCCCACCCTATACGAGGGAACACTGAAGCTTTCTTT.

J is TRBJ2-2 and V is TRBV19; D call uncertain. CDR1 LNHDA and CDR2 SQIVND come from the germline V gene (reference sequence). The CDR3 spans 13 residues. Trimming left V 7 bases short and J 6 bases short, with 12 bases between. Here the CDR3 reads CASTLRSSGELFF. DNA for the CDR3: TGTGCCAGTACCCTAAGGAGCTCCGGGGAGCTGTTTTTT.

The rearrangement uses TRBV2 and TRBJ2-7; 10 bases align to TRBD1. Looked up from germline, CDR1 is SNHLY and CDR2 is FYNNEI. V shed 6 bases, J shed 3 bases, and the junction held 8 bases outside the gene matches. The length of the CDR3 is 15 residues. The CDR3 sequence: CASSVVGTGVYEQYF. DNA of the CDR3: TGTGCCAGCAGCGTAGTTGGGACAGGGGTCTACGAGCAGTACTTC.

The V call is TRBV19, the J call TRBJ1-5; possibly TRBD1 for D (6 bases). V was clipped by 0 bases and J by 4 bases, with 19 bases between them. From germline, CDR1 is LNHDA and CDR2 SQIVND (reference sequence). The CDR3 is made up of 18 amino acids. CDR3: CASSIDRSYRVGNQPQHF. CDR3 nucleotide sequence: TGTGCCAGTAGTATAGACCGATCGTACAGGGTTGGAAATCAGCCCCAGCATTTT.

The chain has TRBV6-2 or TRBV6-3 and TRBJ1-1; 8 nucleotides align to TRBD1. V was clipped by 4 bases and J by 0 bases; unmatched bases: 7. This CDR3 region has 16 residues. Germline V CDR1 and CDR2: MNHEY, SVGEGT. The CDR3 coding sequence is TGTGCCAGCAGTTCTTGGCAGACAGGGGTGAACACTGAAGCTTTCTTT. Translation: CASSSWQTGVNTEAFF.

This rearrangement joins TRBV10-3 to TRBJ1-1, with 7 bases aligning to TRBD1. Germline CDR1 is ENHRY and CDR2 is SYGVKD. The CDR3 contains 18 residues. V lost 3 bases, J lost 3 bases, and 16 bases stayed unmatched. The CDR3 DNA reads TGTGCCATCAGTGATATCAGACGAACAGGGGATTGGGACACTGAAGCTTTCTTT. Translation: CAISDIRRTGDWDTEAFF.

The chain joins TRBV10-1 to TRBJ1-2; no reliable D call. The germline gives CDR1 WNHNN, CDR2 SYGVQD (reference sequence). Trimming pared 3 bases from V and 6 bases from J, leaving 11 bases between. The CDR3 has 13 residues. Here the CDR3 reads CASSENESNGYTF. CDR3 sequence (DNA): TGCGCCAGCAGTGAAAATGAAAGCAATGGCTACACCTTC.

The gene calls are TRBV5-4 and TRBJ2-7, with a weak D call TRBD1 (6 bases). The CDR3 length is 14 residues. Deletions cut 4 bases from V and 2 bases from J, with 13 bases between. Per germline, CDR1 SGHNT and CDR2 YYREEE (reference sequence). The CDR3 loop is CASSPPDRTYEQYF. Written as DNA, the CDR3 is TGTGCCAGCAGCCCCCCGGACAGAACCTACGAGCAGTACTTC.

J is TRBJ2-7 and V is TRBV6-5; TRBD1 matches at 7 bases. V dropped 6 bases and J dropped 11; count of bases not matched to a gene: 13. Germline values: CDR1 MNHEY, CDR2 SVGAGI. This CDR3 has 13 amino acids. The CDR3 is CASRNLRQGEEYF. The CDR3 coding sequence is TGTGCCAGCAGGAACCTAAGACAGGGAGAGGAGTACTTC.

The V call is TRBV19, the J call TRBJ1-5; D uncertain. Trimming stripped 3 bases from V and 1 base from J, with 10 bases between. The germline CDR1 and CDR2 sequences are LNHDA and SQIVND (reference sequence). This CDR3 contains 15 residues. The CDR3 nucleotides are TGTGCCAGTAGTATGTTCGGTCAAAGCAATCAGCCCCAGCATTTT. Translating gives CASSMFGQSNQPQHF.

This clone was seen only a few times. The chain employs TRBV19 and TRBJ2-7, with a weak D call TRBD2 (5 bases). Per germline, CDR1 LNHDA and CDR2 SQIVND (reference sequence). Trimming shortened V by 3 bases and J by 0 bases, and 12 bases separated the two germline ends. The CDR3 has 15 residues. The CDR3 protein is CASSISSGDSYEQYF. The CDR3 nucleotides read TGTGCCAGTAGTATCTCGTCCGGGGACTCCTACGAGCAGTACTTC.

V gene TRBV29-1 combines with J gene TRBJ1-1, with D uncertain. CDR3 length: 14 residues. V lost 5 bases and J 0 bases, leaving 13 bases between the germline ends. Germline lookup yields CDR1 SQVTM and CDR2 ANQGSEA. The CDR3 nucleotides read TGCAGCGTTTCCTCTACACCCATGAACACTGAAGCTTTCTTT. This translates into CSVSSTPMNTEAFF.

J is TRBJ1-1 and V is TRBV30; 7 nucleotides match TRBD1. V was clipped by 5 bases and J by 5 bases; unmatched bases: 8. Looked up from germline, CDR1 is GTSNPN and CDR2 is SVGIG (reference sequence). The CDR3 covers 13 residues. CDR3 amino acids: CAWGDRVGTEAFF. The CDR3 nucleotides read TGTGCCTGGGGCGACAGGGTAGGTACTGAAGCTTTCTTT.

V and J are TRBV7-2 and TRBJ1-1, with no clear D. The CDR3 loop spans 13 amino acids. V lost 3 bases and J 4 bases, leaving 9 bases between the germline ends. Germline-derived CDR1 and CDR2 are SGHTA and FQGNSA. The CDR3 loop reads CASSFKRGTEAFF. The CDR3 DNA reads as TGTGCCAGCAGCTTTAAGCGAGGCACTGAAGCTTTCTTT. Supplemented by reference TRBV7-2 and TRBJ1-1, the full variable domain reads GAGVSQSPSNKVTEKGKDVELRCDPISGHTALYWYRQSLGQGLEFLIYFQGNSAPDKSGLPSDRFSAERTGGSVSTLTIQRTQQEDSAVYLCASSFKRGTEAFFGQGTRLTVV.

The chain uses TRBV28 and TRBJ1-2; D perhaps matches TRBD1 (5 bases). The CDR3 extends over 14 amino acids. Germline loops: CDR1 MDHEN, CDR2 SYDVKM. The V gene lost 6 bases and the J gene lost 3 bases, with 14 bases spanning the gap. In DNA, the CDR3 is TGTGCCAGCAGGCCTCTCAGGGATTACTATGGCTACACCTTC. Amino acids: CASRPLRDYYGYTF.

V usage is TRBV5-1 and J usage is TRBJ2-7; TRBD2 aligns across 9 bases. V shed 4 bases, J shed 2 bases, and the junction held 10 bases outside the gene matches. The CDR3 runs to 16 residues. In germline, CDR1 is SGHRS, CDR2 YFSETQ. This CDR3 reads CASSPVGLAGAYEQYF. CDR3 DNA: TGCGCCAGCAGCCCCGTTGGGTTAGCGGGAGCCTACGAGCAGTACTTC.

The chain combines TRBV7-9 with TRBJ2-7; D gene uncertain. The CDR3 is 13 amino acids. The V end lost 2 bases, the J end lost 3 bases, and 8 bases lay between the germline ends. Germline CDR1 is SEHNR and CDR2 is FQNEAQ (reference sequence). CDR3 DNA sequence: TGTGCCAGCAGCTTACGCGACAACTACGAGCAGTACTTC. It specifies CASSLRDNYEQYF. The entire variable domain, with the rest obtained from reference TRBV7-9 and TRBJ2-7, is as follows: DTGVSQNPRHKITKRGQNVTFRCDPISEHNRLYWYRQTLGQGPEFLTYFQNEAQLEKSRLLSDRFSAERPKGSFSTLEIQRTEQGDSAMYLCASSLRDNYEQYFGPGTRLTVT.

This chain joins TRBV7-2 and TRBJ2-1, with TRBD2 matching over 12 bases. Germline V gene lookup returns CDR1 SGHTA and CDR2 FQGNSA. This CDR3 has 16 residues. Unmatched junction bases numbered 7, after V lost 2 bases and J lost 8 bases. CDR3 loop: CASSLSASGGAHEQFF. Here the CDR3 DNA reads TGTGCCAGCAGCTTATCCGCTAGCGGGGGGGCCCATGAGCAGTTCTTC.

CDR3 protein: CASETGAKPSYNEQFF. In DNA form, the CDR3 reads TGCGCCAGCGAGACAGGGGCCAAGCCCTCCTACAATGAGCAGTTCTTC. The gene calls are TRBV5-1 and TRBJ2-1; TRBD1 agrees at 8 bases. J lost 0 bases, V lost 7 bases, and 9 bases had no gene match. Germline values: CDR1 SGHRS, CDR2 YFSETQ. The CDR3 runs 16 residues.

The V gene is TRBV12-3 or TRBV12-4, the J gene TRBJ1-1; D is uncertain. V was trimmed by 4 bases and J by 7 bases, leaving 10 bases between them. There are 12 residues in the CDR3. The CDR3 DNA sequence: TGTGCCAGCAGTTCCACTTCGGGTGAAGCTTTCTTT. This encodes CASSSTSGEAFF.

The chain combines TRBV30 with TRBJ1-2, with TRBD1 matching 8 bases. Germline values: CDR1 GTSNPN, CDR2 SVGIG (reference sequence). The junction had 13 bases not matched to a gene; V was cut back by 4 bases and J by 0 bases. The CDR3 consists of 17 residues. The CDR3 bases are TGTGCCTGGACCCGACCTGACAGGGGAACTCCTAACTATGGCTACACCTTC. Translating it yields CAWTRPDRGTPNYGYTF.

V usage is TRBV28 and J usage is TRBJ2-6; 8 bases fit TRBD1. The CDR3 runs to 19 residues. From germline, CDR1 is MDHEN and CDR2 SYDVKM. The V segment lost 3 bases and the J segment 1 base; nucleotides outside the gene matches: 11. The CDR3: CASSLDRALLPSGANVLTF. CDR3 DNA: TGTGCCAGCAGTTTGGACAGGGCCCTCCTTCCGTCTGGGGCCAACGTCCTGACTTTC.

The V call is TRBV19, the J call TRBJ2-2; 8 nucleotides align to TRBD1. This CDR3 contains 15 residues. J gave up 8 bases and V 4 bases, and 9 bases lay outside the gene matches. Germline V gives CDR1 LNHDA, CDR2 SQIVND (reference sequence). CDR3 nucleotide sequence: TGTGCCAGTAGTAGCGTGGACAGGGTCGGGGGGGAGCTGTTTTTT. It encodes CASSSVDRVGGELFF. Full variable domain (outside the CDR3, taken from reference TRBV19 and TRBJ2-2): DGGITQSPKYLFRKEGQNVTLSCEQNLNHDAMYWYRQDPGQGLRLIYYSQIVNDFQKGDIAEGYSVSREKKESFPLTVTSAQKNPTAFYLCASSSVDRVGGELFFGEGSRLTVL.

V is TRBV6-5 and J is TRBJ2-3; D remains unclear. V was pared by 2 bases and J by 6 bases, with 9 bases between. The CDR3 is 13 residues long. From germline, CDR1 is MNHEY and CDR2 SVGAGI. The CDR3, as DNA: TGTGCCAGCAGTTACCCCTCCGACGATACGCAGTATTTT. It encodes CASSYPSDDTQYF.

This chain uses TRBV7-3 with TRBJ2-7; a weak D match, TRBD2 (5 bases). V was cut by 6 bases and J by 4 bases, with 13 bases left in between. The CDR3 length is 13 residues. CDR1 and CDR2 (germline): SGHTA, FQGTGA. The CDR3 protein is CASSLSRGYEQYF. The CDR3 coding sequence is TGTGCCAGCAGTCTTTCCAGAGGGTACGAGCAGTACTTC.

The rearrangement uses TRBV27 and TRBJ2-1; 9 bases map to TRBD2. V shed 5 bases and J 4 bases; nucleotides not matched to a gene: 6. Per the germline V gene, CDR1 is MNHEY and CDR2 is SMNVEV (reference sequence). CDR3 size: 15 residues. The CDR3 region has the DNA TGTGCCAGCAGTAAAACCCTAGCGGGGTACAATGAGCAGTTCTTC. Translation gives CASSKTLAGYNEQFF.

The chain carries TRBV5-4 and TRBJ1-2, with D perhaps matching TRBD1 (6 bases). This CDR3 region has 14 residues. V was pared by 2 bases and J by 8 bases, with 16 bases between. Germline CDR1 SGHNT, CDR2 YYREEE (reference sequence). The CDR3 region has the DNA TGTGCCAGCAGCTTCCTACAGGGATTCGGCGGCTACACCTTC. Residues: CASSFLQGFGGYTF.

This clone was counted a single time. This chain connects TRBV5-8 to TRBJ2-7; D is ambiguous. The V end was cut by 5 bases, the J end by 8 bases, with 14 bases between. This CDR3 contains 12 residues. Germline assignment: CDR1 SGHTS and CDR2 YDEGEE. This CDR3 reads CASRLASRQQYF. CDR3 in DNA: TGTGCCAGCAGACTGGCAAGCAGACAGCAGTACTTC.

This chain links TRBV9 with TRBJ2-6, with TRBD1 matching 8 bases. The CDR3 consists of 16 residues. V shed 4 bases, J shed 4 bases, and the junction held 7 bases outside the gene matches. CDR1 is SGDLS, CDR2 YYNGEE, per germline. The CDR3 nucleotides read TGTGCCAGCAGCCGGACAGGGTTGATGGGGGCCAACGTCCTGACTTTC. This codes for CASSRTGLMGANVLTF.

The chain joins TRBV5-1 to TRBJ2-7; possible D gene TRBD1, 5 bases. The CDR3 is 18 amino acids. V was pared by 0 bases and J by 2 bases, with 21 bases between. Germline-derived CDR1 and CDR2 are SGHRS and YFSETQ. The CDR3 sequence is CASSLDFQGRPQTYEQYF. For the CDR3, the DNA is TGCGCCAGCAGCTTGGATTTCCAGGGTCGCCCTCAGACCTACGAGCAGTACTTC.